This T cell receptor (beta chain) was recorded in a study of blood T cell repertoires in COVID-19. Looked up from germline, CDR1 is LNHDA and CDR2 is SQIVND (reference sequence). CDR3 length equals 11 residues. V lost 0 bases, J lost 6 bases, and 3 bases lay in between. Profiled with immunoSEQ multiplex PCR; TCRdb holds only in-frame clones, not every one. The repertoire holds more than 60,000 clones, with 88% as singletons. The material sequenced was peripheral blood. The V call is TRBV19, the J call TRBJ2-7, with D unresolved. The receptor was derived from a woman in her sixties with COVID-19, enrolled during active disease. The CDR3 bases are TGTGCCAGTAGTATAGAGGCCGAGCAGTACTTC. Encoded protein: CASSIEAEQYF.